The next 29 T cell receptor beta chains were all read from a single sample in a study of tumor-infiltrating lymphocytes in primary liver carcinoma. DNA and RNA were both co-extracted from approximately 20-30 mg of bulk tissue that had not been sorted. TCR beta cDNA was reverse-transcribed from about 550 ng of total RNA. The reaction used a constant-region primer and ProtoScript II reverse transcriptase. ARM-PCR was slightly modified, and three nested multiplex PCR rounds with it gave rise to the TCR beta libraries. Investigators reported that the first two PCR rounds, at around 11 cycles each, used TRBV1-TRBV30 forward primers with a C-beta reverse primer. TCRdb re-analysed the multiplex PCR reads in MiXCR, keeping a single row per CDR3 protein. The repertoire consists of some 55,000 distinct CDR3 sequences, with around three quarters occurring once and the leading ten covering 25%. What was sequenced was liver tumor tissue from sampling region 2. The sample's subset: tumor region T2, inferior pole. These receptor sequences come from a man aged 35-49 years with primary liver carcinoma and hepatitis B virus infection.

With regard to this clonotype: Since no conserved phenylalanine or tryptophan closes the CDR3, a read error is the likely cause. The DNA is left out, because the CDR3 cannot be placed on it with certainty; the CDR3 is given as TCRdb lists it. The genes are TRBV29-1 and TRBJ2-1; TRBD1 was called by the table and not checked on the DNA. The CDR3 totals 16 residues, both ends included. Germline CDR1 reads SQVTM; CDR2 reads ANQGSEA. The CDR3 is CSVERDRIRSYNEQLL.

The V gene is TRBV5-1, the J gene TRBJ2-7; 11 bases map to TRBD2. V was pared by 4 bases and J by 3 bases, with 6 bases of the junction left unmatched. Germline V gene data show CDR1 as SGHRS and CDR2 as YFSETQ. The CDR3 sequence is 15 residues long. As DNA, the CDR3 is TGCGCCAGCAGCGATACTAGCGGGGGTGTCTACGAGCAGTACGTC. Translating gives CASSDTSGGVYEQYV.

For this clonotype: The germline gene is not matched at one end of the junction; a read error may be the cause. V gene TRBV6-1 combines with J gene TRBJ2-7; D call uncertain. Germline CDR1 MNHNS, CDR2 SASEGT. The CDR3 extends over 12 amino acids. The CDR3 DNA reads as TGTGCCATCAGTGGGCCATCCCACGAGCAGTACTTC. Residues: CAISGPSHEQYF.

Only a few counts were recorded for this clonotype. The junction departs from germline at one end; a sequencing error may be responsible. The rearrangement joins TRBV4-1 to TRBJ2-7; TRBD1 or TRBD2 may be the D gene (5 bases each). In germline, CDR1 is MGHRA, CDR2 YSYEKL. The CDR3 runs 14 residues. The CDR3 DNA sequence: TGCGCCAACAGCCGAGAGGGGCAGGCCTACGAGCAGTACTTC. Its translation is CANSREGQAYEQYF.

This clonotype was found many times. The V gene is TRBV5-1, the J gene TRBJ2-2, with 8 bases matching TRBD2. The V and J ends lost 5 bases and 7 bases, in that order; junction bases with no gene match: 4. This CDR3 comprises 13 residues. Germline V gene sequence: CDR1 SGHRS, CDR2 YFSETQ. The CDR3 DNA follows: TGCGCCAGCAGAGAGCGGGAGAACGGGGAGCTGTTTTTT. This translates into CASRERENGELFF.

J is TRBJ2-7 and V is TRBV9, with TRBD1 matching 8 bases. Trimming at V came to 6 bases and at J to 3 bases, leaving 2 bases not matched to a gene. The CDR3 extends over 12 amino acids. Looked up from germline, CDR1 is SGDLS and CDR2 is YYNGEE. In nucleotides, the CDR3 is TGTGCCAGCAACGGACAGGGCTACGAGCAGTACTTC. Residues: CASNGQGYEQYF.

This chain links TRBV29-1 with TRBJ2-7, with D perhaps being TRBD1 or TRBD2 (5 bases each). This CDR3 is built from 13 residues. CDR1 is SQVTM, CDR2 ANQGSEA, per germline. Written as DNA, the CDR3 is TGCAACGCCGAGGGGCATGGGTCCCACGAGCAGTACTTC. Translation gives CNAEGHGSHEQYF.

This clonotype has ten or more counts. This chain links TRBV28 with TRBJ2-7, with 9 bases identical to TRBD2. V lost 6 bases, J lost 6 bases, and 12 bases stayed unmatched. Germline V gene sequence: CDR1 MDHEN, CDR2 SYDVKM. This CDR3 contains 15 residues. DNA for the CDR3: TGTGCCAGCAGCGCCCCGGGACTAGCAGCCGGCGAGCAGTACTTC. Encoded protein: CASSAPGLAAGEQYF.

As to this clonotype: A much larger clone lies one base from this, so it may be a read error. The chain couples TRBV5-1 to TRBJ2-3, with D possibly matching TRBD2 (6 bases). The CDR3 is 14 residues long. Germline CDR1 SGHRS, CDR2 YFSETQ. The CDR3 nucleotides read TGCGCCAACAGCTTGGCGACTAGTGCAGATACGCAGTATTTT. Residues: CANSLATSADTQYF.

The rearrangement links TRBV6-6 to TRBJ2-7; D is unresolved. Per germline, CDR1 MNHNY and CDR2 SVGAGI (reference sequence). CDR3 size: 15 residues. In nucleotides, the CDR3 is TGTACCTGCAGTTATTTGCCGCAACCGACCTACGAGCAGTACTTC. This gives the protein CTCSYLPQPTYEQYF.

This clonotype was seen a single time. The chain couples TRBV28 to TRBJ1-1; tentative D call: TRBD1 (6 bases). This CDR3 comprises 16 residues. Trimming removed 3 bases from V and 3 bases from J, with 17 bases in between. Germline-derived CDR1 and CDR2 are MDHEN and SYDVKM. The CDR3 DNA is TGTGCCAGCAGTTTTGTTTTCATGGGGGGCTACACTGAAGCTTTCTTT. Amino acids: CASSFVFMGGYTEAFF.

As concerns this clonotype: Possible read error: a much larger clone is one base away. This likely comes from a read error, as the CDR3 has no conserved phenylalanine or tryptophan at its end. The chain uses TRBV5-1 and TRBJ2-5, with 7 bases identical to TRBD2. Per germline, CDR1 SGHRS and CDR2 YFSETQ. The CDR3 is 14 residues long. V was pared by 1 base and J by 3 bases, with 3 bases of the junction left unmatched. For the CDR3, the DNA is TGCGCCAGCAGCTTGAACCTAGCGGAAGAGACCCAGTACCTC. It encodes CASSLNLAEETQYL.

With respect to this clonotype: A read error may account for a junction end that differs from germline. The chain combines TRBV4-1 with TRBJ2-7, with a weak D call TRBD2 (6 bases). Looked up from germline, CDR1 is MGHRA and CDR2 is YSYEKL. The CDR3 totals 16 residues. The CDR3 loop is CVSSLVRTGVGYEQYF. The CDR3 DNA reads TGCGTCAGCAGCTTAGTGCGTACGGGAGTCGGCTACGAGCAGTACTTC.

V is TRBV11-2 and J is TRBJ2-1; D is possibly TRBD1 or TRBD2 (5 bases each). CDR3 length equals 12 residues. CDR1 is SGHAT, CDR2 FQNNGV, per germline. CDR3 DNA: TGTTTCAGCAGCGTGGGGGTACGTGAGCAGTTCTTC. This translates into CFSSVGVREQFF. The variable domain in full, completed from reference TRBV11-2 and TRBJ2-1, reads EAGVAQSPRYKIIEKRQSVAFWCNPISGHATLYWYQQILGQGPKLLIQFQNNGVVDDSQLPKDRFSAERLKGVDSTLKIQPAKLEDSAVYLCFSSVGVREQFFGPGTRLTVL.

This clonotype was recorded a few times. CDR3 in amino acids: CATSDWTSGRYEQYF. CDR3 coding DNA: TGTGCCACCAGTGATTGGACTAGCGGGAGGTACGAGCAGTACTTC. The chain recombines TRBV24-1 with TRBJ2-7; 14 bases are shared with TRBD2. This CDR3 has 15 residues. J gave up 4 bases and V 2 bases, and 0 bases lay outside the gene matches. The germline V gene has CDR1 KGHDR and CDR2 SFDVKD.

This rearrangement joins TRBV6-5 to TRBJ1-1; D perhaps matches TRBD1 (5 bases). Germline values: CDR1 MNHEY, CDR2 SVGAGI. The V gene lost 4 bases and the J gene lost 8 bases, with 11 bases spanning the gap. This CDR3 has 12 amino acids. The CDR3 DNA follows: TGTGCCAGCAGTTCCAGGGTCGGGGAAGCTTTCTTT. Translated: CASSSRVGEAFF.

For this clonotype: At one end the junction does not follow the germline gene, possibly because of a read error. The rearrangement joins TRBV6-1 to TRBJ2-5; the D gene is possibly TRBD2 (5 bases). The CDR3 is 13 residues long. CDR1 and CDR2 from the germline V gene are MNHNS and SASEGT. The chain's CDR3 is CDSSRQEVETQYF. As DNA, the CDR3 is TGTGACAGCAGCAGGCAGGAGGTTGAGACCCAGTACTTC.

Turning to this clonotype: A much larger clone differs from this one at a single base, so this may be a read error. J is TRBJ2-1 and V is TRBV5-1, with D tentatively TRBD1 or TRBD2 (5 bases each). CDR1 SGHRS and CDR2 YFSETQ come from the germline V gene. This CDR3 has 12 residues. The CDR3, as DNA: TGCGCCAACAGCCTCAGGGAGAATGAGCAGTTCTTC. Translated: CANSLRENEQFF.

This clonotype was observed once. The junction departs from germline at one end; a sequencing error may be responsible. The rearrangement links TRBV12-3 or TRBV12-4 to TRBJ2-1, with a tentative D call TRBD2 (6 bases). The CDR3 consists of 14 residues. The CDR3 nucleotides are TGTGCCAACAGTTTATCCCCGTCTAGCGATGAGCAGATCTTC. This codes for CANSLSPSSDEQIF.

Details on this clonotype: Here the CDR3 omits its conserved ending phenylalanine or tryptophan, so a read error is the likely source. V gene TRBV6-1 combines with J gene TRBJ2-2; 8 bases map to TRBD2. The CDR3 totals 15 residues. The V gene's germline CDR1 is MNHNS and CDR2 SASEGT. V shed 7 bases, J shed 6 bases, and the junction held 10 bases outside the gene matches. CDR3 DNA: TGTGCCAGCAATCCCCACCAGCGGGAGTCCGGGGAGCTGTTTTCT. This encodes CASNPHQRESGELFS.

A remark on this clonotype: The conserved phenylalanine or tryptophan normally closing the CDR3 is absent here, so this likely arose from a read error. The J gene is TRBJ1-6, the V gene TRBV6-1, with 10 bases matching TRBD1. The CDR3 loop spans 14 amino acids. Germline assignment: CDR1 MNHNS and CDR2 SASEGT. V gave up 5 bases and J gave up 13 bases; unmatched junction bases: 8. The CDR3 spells CASSSDRGLSPLHL. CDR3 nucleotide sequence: TGTGCCAGCAGTAGCGACAGGGGGCTCTCTCCCCTCCACTTA.

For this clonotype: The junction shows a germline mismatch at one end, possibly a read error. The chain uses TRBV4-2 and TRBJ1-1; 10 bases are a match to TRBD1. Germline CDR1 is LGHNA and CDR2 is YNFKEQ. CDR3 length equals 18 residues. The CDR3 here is CASSTHRDRGIFNIEAIF. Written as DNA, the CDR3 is TGTGCCAGCAGCACTCACCGGGACAGGGGAATTTTCAACATTGAAGCTATCTTC.

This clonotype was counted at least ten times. The CDR3 region is CASSLEGAELTGELFF. Here the CDR3 DNA reads TGTGCCAGCAGCTTAGAGGGCGCAGAACTCACCGGGGAGCTGTTTTTT. The chain is built from TRBV7-8 and TRBJ2-2, with unresolved D. The CDR3 contains 16 residues. The germline V gene has CDR1 SGHVS and CDR2 FQNEAQ. The V end lost 1 base, the J end lost 4 bases, and 13 bases lay between the germline ends.

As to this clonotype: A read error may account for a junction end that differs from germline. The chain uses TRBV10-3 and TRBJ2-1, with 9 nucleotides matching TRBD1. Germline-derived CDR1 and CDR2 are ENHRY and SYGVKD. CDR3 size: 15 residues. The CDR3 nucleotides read TGTGTCATCAGATTAGGACAGGGGACCTACAATGAGCAGTTCTTC. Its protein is CVIRLGQGTYNEQFF.

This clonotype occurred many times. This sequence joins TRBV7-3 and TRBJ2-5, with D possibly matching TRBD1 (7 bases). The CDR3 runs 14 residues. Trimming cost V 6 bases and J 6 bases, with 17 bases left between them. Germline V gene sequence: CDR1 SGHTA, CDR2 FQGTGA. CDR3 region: CASSPGGGPQTQYF. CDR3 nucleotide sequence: TGTGCCAGCAGTCCAGGAGGGGGCCCGCAGACCCAGTACTTC.

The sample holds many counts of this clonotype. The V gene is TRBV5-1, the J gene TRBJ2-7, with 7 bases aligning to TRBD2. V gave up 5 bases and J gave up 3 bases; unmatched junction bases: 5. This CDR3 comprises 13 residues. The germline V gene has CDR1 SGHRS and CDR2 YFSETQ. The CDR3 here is CASREPSGYEQYF. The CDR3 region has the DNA TGCGCCAGCAGGGAGCCTAGCGGCTACGAGCAGTACTTC.

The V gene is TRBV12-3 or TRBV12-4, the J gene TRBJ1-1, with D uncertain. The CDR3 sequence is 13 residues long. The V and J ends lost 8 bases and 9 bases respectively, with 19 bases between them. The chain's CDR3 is CASGLPPTRQAFF. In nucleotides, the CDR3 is TGTGCCAGCGGTCTCCCCCCCACCCGGCAAGCTTTCTTT.

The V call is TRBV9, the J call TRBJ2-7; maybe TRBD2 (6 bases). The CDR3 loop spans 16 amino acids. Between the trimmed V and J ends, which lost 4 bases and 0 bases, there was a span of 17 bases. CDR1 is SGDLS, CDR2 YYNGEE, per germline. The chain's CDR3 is CASSPIGGGSSYEQYF. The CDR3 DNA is TGTGCCAGCAGCCCGATTGGTGGGGGGAGCTCCTACGAGCAGTACTTC.

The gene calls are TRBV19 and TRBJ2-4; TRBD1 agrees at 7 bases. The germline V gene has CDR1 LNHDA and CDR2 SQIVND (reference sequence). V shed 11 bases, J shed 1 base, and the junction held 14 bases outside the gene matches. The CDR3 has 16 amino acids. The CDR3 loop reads CAGRILDRDAKNIQYF. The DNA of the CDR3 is TGTGCCGGTCGAATATTAGACAGGGATGCCAAAAACATTCAGTACTTC.